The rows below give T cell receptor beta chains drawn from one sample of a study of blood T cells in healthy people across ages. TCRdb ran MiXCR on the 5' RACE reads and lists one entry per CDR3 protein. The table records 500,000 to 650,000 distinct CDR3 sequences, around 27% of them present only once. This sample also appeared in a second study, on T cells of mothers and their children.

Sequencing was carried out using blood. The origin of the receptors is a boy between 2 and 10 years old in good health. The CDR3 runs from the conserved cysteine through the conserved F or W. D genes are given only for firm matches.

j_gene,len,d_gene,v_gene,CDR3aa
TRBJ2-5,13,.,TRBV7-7,CASSSRGQATQYF
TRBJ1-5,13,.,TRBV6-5,CASREGLNQPQHF
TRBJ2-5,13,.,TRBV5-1,CASSEEAYRTQYF
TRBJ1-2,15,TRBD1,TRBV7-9,CASSPPTGGLYGYTF
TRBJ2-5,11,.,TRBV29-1,CSTRVQETQYF
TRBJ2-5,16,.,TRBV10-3,CAISESSRGAQETQYF
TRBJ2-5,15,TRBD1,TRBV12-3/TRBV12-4,CASSFSRGRVETQYF
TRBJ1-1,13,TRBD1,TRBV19,CASSKDRGAEAFF
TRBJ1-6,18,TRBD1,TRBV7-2,CASSLVGVRQGNNSPLHF
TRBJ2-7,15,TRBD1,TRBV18,CASSRPGQGIYEQYF
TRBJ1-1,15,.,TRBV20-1,CSVWKTGRMNTEAFF
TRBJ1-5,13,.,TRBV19,CASTDRGDQPQHF
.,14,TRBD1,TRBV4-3,CASSQGRGRYEQYF
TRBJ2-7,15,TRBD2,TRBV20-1,CSARGTSGRCYEQYF
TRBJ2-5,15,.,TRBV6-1,CASSEGEGGPETQYF
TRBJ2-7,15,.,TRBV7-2,CASSLGAGFSYEQYF
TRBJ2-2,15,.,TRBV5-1,CASSLDGLNTGELFF
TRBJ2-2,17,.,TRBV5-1,CASSLGAGALNTGELFF
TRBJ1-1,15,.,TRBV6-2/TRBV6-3,CASRPIPGRYTEAFF
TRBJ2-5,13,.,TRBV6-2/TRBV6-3,CASSRVWHEEQYF
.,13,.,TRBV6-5,CASSYDGPYEQYF
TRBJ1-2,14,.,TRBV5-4,CASSLEAGNSGYTF
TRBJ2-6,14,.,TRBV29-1,CSATSGTGANVLTF
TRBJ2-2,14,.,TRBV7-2,CASSLARVTGELFF
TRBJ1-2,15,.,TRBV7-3,CASSLDGRSSDGYTF
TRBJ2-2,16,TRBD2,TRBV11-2,CASSLWTSGSTGELFF
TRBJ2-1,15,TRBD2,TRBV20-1,CSATVREGLYNEQFF
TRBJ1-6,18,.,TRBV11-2,CASSAGLKGHILNSPLHF
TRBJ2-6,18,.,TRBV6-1,CASSEFRGGSSGANVLTF